Below, one T cell receptor beta chain is given with its context. This clone was counted a few times. Its antigen is still unknown. Base qualities were left out, and no much larger clone turns up one base away. This record belongs to a study of blood T cell repertoires in COVID-19 (dated by TCRdb to 2018 to 2021). Study-wide context: Collaborator samples came from the United States, Italy and Spain and covered acute and convalescent phases of COVID-19. Sample metadata almost always included a de-identified subject ID, COVID-19 status, age in years and sex. The material from the prospective study consisted of cDNA or gDNA derived from T cells, B-cell-depleted T cells, or PBMCs. The samples were drawn from two sources: the first 160 participants of the ongoing ImmuneRACE study, and fewer than 1,500 subjects contributed by 6 global collaborators. HLA class I and class II types, where available, came from metadata supplied by the sample provider rather than from assay-based typing. Deeply sampled blood TCRbeta repertoires from subjects exposed to, actively infected with, or recovered from COVID-19 were included in the dataset. The repertoires were released in a freely available public database meant as a resource for research on the immune response to SARS-CoV-2. The study at large found these results: How much clinical and demographic metadata was included differed by source and by participant, and the metadata was provided uncurated.

There are 16 amino acids in the CDR3, from cysteine to phenylalanine inclusive. Only CDR3 DNA is held: 48 bases, read in frame from base 1. Ends trimmed: V by 4 bases, J by 1 base; bases unmatched to a gene: 10. CDR1 and CDR2 (SGHDT, YYEEEE) derive from the germline V gene. The immunoSEQ Assay, a bias-controlled multiplex PCR, was used to amplify TCRbeta CDR3 regions from genomic DNA. The original pipeline was this. The number of nucleated cells in each sample was estimated by amplification of reference gene primers within the assay. To quantify the absolute abundance of each unique TCRbeta CDR3 rearrangement, sequence reads were collapsed and filtered. For each sample, productive Simpson clonality was calculated as the square root of Simpson's diversity index over productive rearrangements. The table was pulled from immuneACCESS by TCRdb, which kept in-frame rearrangements only. Such tables lose some clones; where checked, under half of the loss comes from unresolved V genes, and the rest has no known cause. Clone size and V and J calls were adopted from that table, with D and trimming inferred from the DNA. In this sample the table shows 180,000 or so clones, more than 75% of which occur a single time. Jointly, the top ten make up roughly an eighth of the sample.

In the prospective study, participants were roughly 18 to 90 years old, resided in 25 or so geographic areas of the United States, and were enrolled through a virtual design. In the prospective study, cohorts were assigned on the basis of participant-reported clinical history obtained from a screening survey and a study questionnaire. Exposed participants were defined as having been in contact with someone with a PCR-confirmed or clinician-diagnosed COVID-19 case within 2 weeks of study entry. In the prospective study, mobile phlebotomists collected whole blood, serum and a nasopharyngeal or oropharyngeal swab from each participant. Over an approximately 2-month period, participants in the prospective study had the option of providing additional blood draws and questionnaires. Before DNA extraction, prospective study blood samples were shipped either frozen or at room temperature.

Sequencing was done on a sample of PBMCs or T cells enriched from blood (not recorded which). Recombination joined TRBV5-6 with TRBJ2-7; TRBD1 lines up with 8 middle nucleotides. The origin of this receptor is a man between 60 and 75 years old who had been exposed to COVID-19. The DNA reads as follows: TGTGCCAGCAGCCCAGCCTGGGACAGGAAATCCTACGAGCAGTACTTC. Its protein reads: CASSPAWDRKSYEQYF. The CDR3 plus the reference TRBV5-6 and TRBJ2-7 genes for the other parts give the full variable domain: DAGVTQSPTHLIKTRGQQVTLRCSPKSGHDTVSWYQQALGQGPQFIFQYYEEEERQRGNFPDRFSGHQFPNYSSELNVNALLLGDSALYLCASSPAWDRKSYEQYFGPGTRLTVT.